These T cell receptor beta chains were read from a single sample in a study of identical twins. MiXCR was run by TCRdb on the 5' RACE reads, yielding one entry per CDR3 protein. In the table there are approximately 210,000 distinct CDR3 sequences, roughly a tenth of which are singletons. Sequenced sample: memory (CD45RO+) T cells sorted from blood. These receptors originate from a woman under 30 in good health. CDR3s include the opening cysteine and the closing phenylalanine or tryptophan. A D gene is named only where the DNA matches it firmly. Rows give clone size only sometimes, using once, few, many, or a class for an expanded clone.

j_call	v_call	d_call	clone_size	cdr3_nt	cdr3_aa
TRBJ1-1	TRBV5-1	TRBD1	many	TGCGCCAGCTACGACAGGGCCCATAGTCAAGCTTTCTTT	CASYDRAHSQAFF
TRBJ2-1	TRBV3-1	-	once	TGTGCCAGCAGCCTCCGGGTCAGCGATGAGCAGTTCTTC	CASSLRVSDEQFF
TRBJ1-5	TRBV12-3/TRBV12-4	-	-	TGTGCCAGCAGTGTCGCGGGGAGCAATCAGCCCCAGCATTTT	CASSVAGSNQPQHF
TRBJ2-3	TRBV7-3	-	many	TGTGCCAGCAGCTTAACGGGGGGGGGCCCAGATACGCAGTATTTT	CASSLTGGGPDTQYF
TRBJ1-4	TRBV12-3/TRBV12-4	TRBD1	few	TGTGCCAGCAGTCCAAGACAGGGCCGAGGGGAAAAACTGTTTTTT	CASSPRQGRGEKLFF
TRBJ2-3	TRBV20-1	TRBD2	-	TGCAGTGCTAGCCCAACTAGCGGGGGCGATGCTAGCACAGATACGCAGTATTTT	CSASPTSGGDASTDTQYF
TRBJ2-1	TRBV9	TRBD2	many	TGTGCCAGCAGCGTATGGGTAGCGGGAGGATCGGATGAGCAGTTCTTC	CASSVWVAGGSDEQFF
TRBJ2-1	TRBV3-1	TRBD1	few	TGTGCCAGCAGCCAAGGACAGGGCTGGGGCAATGAGCAGTTCTTC	CASSQGQGWGNEQFF
TRBJ2-7	TRBV7-2	-	few	TGTGCCAGCAAGCGGCAGGGGATCAACGAGCAGTACTTC	CASKRQGINEQYF
TRBJ1-1	TRBV10-3	-	few	TGTGCCATCAGGGAGATGACAGTGCACACTGAAGCTTTCTTT	CAIREMTVHTEAFF
TRBJ2-1	TRBV19	-	few	TGTGCCAGTAGTATAGATCTAGCGATTACCTACAATGAGCAGTTCTTC	CASSIDLAITYNEQFF
TRBJ1-1	TRBV3-1	TRBD1	-	TGTGCCAGCAGCCACAGACAGGGGATGGCTGAAGCTTTCTTT	CASSHRQGMAEAFF
TRBJ2-7	TRBV2	TRBD2	-	TGTGCCAGCAGTGACCCGACTAGCGGGATAGACGAGCAGTACTTC	CASSDPTSGIDEQYF
TRBJ2-1	TRBV20-1	-	once	TGCAGTGCTCACCGTGTATCGGATGAGCAGTTCTTC	CSAHRVSDEQFF
TRBJ2-7	TRBV27	TRBD1	-	TGTGCCAGCAGTTTAGAGAGGGGGCGGGCTGACCAGTACTTC	CASSLERGRADQYF
TRBJ2-3	TRBV23-1	TRBD1	many	TGCGCCAGCAGTCAGACCGACAGGGGTGGAGATACGCAGTATTTT	CASSQTDRGGDTQYF
TRBJ2-1	TRBV20-1	-	few	TGCAGTGCTAGAGAAGGCGGGATGATCAACAATGAGCAGTTCTTC	CSAREGGMINNEQFF
TRBJ2-7	TRBV5-1	TRBD1	many	TGCGCCAGCAGCTTGGCGGGACAGAGAGAGTACGAGCAGTACTTC	CASSLAGQREYEQYF
TRBJ2-3	TRBV3-1	TRBD2	many	TGTGCCAGCAGCCAAGATCCTAGCGGGAGTGTAGATACGCAGTATTTT	CASSQDPSGSVDTQYF
TRBJ2-1	TRBV20-1	TRBD2	many	TGCAGTGCTACCCCCGGGGGGGCTAGCTCCTACAATGAGCAGTTCTTC	CSATPGGASSYNEQFF
TRBJ2-2	TRBV7-3	-	-	TGTTCCAGCAGGGAAACTGGCGCCGGGGAGCTGTTTTTT	CSSRETGAGELFF
TRBJ1-4	TRBV12-3/TRBV12-4	-	-	TGTGCCAGCACCACCGGGGGCCTAACTAATGAAAAACTGTTTTTT	CASTTGGLTNEKLFF
TRBJ2-3	TRBV7-8	-	few	TGTGCCAGCAGCTTAGATGAGGAAGATACGCAGTATTTT	CASSLDEEDTQYF
TRBJ2-3	TRBV10-3	TRBD2	-	TGTGCCATCAGTAGCGGGAGCGCAGATGCGCAGTATTTT	CAISSGSADAQYF
TRBJ2-1	TRBV3-1	-	many	TGTGCCAGCAGCCCCTTGGGCAGGGATTCCTACAATGAGCAGTTCTTC	CASSPLGRDSYNEQFF
TRBJ1-1	TRBV18	-	-	TGTGCCAGCTCGCGTTGGCAGGACACTGAAGCTTTCTTT	CASSRWQDTEAFF
TRBJ2-6	TRBV5-1	-	few	TGCGCCAGCAGCTTGTTTGCGGATTCTGGGGCCAACGTCCTGACTTTC	CASSLFADSGANVLTF
TRBJ2-3	TRBV20-1	-	-	TGCAGTGCTAGGGAATCATCAGATACGCAGTATTTT	CSARESSDTQYF
TRBJ2-3	TRBV18	-	-	TGTGCCAGCTCACCGTCGAGACTAGGCGCAGATACGCAGTATTTT	CASSPSRLGADTQYF
TRBJ2-5	TRBV19	-	few	TGTGCCAGTAACGGACACCATGGAGAGACCCAGTACTTC	CASNGHHGETQYF
TRBJ2-5	TRBV12-3/TRBV12-4	TRBD2	many	TGTGCCAGCAGACCCAACGGACTAGCGGGGGCAGAGACCCAGTACTTC	CASRPNGLAGAETQYF
TRBJ2-7	TRBV20-1	-	many	TGCAGTGCTAGAGGGGGCTCCGAGCAGTACTTC	CSARGGSEQYF
TRBJ2-1	TRBV4-2	TRBD2	few	TGTGCCAGCAGCCAACCCCGGGACTATATTGTGGATGAGCAGTTCTTC	CASSQPRDYIVDEQFF
TRBJ2-3	TRBV5-1	-	few	TGCGCCAGCAGCTTGGGTGGCGGGGTTTCAGCAGATACGCAGTATTTT	CASSLGGGVSADTQYF
TRBJ1-1	TRBV24-1	-	-	TGTGCCACCAGTGACACAGGACACACCAACACTGAAGCTTTCTTT	CATSDTGHTNTEAFF
TRBJ2-7	TRBV20-1	TRBD2	few	TGCAGTGCTAGGAAAAGCGGGGATTCCTACGAGCAGTACTTC	CSARKSGDSYEQYF
TRBJ2-2	TRBV7-3	TRBD1	-	TGTGCCAGCAGCGTCCGGGACAGGGATAATATCGGGGAGCTGTTTTTT	CASSVRDRDNIGELFF
TRBJ1-5	TRBV12-3/TRBV12-4	TRBD1	few	TGTGCCAGCAGTTACGGGACAGCGGATAATCAGCCCCAGCATTTT	CASSYGTADNQPQHF
TRBJ2-3	TRBV20-1	-	-	TGCAGTGCTGTAACACGGGACACCTCCCTAACAGATACGCAGTATTTT	CSAVTRDTSLTDTQYF
TRBJ2-1	TRBV5-1	-	many	TGCGCGAGCAGCTTGGACTCTAGCTCCTACAATGAGCAGTTCTTC	CASSLDSSSYNEQFF
TRBJ2-1	TRBV5-6	-	few	TGTGCCAGCATCCCCCTTCATGGGGACATCAATGAGCAGTTCTTC	CASIPLHGDINEQFF